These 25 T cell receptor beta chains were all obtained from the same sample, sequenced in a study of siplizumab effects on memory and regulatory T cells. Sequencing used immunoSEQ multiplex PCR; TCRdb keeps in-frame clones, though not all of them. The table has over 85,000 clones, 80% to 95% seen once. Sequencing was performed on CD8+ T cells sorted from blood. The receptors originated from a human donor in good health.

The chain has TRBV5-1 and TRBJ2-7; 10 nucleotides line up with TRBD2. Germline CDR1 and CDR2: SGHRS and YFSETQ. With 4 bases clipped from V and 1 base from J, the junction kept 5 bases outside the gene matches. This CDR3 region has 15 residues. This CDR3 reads CASSQGLASSYEQYF. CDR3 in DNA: TGCGCCAGCAGCCAGGGACTAGCGAGTTCCTACGAGCAGTACTTC.

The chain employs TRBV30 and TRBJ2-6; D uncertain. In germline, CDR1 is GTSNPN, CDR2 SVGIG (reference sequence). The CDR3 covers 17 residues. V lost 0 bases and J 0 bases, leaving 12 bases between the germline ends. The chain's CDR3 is CAWSVPFLHSGANVLTF. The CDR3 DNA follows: TGTGCCTGGAGTGTACCGTTTCTCCACTCTGGGGCCAACGTCCTGACTTTC.

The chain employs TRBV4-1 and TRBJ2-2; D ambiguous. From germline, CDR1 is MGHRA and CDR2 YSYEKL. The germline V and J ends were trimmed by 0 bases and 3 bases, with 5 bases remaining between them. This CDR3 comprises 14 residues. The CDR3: CASSQETDTGELFF. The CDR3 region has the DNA TGCGCCAGCAGCCAAGAAACAGACACCGGGGAGCTGTTTTTT.

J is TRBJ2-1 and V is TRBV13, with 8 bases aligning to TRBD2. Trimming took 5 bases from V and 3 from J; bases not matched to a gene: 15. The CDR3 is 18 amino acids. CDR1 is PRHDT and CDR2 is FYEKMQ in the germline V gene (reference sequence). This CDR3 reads CASSHGLRGRGVYNEQFF. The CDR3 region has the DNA TGTGCCAGCAGCCATGGCCTTCGTGGGCGGGGGGTCTACAATGAGCAGTTCTTC.

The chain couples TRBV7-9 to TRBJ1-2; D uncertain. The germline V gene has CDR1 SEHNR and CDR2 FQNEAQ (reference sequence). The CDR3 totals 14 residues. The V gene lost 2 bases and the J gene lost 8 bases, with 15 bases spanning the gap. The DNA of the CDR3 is TGTGCCAGCAGCTTAAATGGCGGTTCCAGGGGCTACACCTTC. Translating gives CASSLNGGSRGYTF.

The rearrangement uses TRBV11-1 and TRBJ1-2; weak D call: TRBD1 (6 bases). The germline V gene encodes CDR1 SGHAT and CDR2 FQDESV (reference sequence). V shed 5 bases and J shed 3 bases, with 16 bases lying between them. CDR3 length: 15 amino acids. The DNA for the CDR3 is TGTGCCAGCAGCAGCGCCGGGGGCGCGGACTATGGCTACACCTTC. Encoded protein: CASSSAGGADYGYTF.

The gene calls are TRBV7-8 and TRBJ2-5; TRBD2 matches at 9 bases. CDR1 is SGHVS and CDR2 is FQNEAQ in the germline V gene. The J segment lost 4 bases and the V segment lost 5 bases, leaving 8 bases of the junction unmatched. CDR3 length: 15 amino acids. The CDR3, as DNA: TGTGCCAGCAGCCAACCGGGACTAGCAGGAGAGACCCAGTACTTC. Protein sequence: CASSQPGLAGETQYF.

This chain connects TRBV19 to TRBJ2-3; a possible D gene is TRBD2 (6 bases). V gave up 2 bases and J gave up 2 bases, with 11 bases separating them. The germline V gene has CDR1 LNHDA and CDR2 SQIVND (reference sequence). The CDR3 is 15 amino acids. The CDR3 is CASSILSGPTDTQYF. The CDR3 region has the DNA TGTGCCAGTAGTATACTTAGCGGTCCCACAGATACGCAGTATTTT.

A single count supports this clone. CDR3 residues: CASSKREFSTDTQYF. The CDR3 bases are TGTGCCAGCAGTAAGCGGGAGTTCAGCACAGATACGCAGTATTTT. The V and J genes are TRBV6-6 and TRBJ2-3, with 8 bases aligning to TRBD2. Germline CDR1 and CDR2: MNHNY and SVGAGI (reference sequence). Losses at the gene ends were 5 bases for V and 0 bases for J; bases not matched to a gene: 4. The CDR3 runs to 15 residues.

CDR3 sequence reads: CASRGLPQETQYF. Written as DNA, the CDR3 is TGTGCCAGCCGGGGGCTACCCCAAGAGACCCAGTACTTC. The chain has TRBV7-9 and TRBJ2-5; D possibly matches TRBD1 or TRBD2 (6 bases each). The length of the CDR3 is 13 residues. Germline V lookup: CDR1 SEHNR, CDR2 FQNEAQ (reference sequence). V lost 8 bases to trimming and J lost 1 base, with 11 bases between them.

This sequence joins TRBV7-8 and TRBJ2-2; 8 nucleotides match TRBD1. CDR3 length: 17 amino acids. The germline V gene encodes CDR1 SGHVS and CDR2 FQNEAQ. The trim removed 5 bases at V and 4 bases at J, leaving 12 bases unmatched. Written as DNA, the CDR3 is TGTGCCAGCAGCCCCCTAACAGGACAGGGTGCCACCGGGGAGCTGTTTTTT. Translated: CASSPLTGQGATGELFF.

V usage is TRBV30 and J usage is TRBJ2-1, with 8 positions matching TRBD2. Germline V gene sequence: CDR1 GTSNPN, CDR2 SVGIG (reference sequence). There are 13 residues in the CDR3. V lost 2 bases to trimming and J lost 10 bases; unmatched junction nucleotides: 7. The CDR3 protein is CAWSSSGWAEQFF. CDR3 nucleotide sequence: TGTGCCTGGAGTTCTAGCGGGTGGGCAGAGCAGTTCTTC.

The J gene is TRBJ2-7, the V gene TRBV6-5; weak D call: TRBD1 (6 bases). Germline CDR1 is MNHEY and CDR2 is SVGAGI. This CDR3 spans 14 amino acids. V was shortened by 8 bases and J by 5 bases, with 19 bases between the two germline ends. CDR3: CASGKSGEAHEQYF. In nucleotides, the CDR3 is TGTGCCAGCGGAAAGTCAGGGGAAGCCCACGAGCAGTACTTC.

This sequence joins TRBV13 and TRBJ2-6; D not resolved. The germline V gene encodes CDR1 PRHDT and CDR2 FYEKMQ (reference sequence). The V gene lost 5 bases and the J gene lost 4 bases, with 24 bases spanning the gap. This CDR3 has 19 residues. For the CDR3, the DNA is TGTGCCAGCAGCCGGGTGCATGATCCCTTGGATCCCGGGGCCAACGTCCTGACTTTC. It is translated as CASSRVHDPLDPGANVLTF.

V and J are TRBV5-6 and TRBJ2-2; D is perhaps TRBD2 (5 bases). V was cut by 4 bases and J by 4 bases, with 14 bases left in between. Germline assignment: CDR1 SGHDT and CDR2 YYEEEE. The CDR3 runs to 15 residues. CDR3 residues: CASSGGPRSTGELFF. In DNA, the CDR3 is TGTGCCAGCAGCGGAGGACCGCGCAGCACCGGGGAGCTGTTTTTT.

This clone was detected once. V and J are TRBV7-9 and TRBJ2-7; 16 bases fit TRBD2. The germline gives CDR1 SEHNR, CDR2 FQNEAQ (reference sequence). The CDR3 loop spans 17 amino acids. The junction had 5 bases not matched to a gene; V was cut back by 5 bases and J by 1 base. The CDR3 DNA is TGTGCCAGCAGCCAGGGGACTAGCGGGAGGGCATCCTACGAGCAGTACTTC. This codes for CASSQGTSGRASYEQYF.

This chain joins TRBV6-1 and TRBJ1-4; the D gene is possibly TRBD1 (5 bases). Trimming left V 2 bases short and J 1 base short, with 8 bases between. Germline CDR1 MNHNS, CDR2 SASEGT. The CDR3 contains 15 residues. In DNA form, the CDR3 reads TGTGCCAGCAGTGAAACGGGGGGAACTAATGAAAAACTGTTTTTT. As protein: CASSETGGTNEKLFF.

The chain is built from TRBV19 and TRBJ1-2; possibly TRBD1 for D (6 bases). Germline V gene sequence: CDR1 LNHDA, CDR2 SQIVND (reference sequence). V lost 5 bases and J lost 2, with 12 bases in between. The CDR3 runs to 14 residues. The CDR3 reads CASSVQGTNYGYTF. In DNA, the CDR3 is TGTGCCAGTAGTGTACAGGGTACGAACTATGGCTACACCTTC.

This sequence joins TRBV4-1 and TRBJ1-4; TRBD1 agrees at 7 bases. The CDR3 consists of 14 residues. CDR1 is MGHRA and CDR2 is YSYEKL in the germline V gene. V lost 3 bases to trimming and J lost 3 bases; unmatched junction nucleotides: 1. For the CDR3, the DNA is TGCGCCAGCAGCCAGGGACAGCCTAATGAAAAACTGTTTTTT. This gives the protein CASSQGQPNEKLFF.

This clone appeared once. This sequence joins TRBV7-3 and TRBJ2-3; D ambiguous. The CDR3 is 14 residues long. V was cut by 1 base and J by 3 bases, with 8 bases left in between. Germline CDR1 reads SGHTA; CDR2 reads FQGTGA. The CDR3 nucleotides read TGTGCCAGCAGCTTAAACCCAGGAACAGATACGCAGTATTTT. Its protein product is CASSLNPGTDTQYF.

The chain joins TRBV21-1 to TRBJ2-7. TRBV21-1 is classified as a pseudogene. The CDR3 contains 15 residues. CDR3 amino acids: CASSKLPWGKYEQYF. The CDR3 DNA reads TGTGCCAGCAGCAAACTCCCGTGGGGGAAATACGAGCAGTACTTC.

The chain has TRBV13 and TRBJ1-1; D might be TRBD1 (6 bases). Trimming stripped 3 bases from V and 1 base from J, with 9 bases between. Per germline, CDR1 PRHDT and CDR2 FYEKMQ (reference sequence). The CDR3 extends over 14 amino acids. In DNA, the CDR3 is TGTGCCAGCAGCTTCGGACAGCCGAACACTGAAGCTTTCTTT. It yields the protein CASSFGQPNTEAFF.

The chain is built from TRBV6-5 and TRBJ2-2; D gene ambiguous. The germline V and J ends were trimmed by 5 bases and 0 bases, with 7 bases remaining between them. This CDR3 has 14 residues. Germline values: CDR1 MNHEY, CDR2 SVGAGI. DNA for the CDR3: TGTGCCAGCAGTCAAGCACCGAACACCGGGGAGCTGTTTTTT. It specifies CASSQAPNTGELFF.

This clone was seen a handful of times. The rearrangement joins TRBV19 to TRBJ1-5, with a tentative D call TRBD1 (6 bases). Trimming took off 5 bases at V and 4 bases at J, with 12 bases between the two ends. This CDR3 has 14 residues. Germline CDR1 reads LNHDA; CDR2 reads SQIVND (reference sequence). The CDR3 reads CASSFRGLNQPQHF. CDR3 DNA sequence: TGTGCCAGTAGTTTCAGGGGACTGAATCAGCCCCAGCATTTT. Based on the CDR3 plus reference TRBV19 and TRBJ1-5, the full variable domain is DGGITQSPKYLFRKEGQNVTLSCEQNLNHDAMYWYRQDPGQGLRLIYYSQIVNDFQKGDIAEGYSVSREKKESFPLTVTSAQKNPTAFYLCASSFRGLNQPQHFGDGTRLSIL.

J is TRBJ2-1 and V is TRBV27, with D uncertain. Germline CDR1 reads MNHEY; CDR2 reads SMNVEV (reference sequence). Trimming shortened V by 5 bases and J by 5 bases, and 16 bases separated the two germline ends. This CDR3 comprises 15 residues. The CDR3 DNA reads TGTGCCAGCAGTCCTGGAGAGCCCTCAAACAATGAGCAGTTCTTC. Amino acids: CASSPGEPSNNEQFF.